This T cell receptor beta chain stems from a study of molecular identifiers for immune sequencing clone quantification. This clonotype was observed many times. The antigen remains unidentified. MiXCR was run by TCRdb on the PCR reads, yielding one entry per CDR3 protein. The sample carries about 40,000 distinct CDR3 sequences, less than 20% recorded once. Sequencing libraries of naive CD8 cells derived from around 20,000 to 1,000,000 sorted cells with 10%, 30% or 50% RNA. Germline-derived CDR1 and CDR2 are MNHEY and SMNVEV (reference sequence). This CDR3 comprises 14 residues. With V trimmed by 4 bases and J by 9 bases, 9 bases remained unmatched. General study results and limits: Shared barcodes on identical TCR molecules could underestimate the sizes of highly expanded clones.

This chain links TRBV27 with TRBJ2-1; 7 bases are a match to TRBD2. This clonotype originated in a human donor in good health. Some libraries in this study had Jurkat cell RNA spiked in. Sequencing was performed on naive CD8+ T cells from blood, with Jurkat cell RNA spiked in. Subset reported: FACS-sorted CD8+CD4-CCR7+CD45RA+ naive T cells. CDR3 sequence reads: CASSYAGVNGEQFF. The CDR3 bases are TGTGCCAGCAGTTATGCGGGAGTTAACGGTGAGCAGTTCTTC.